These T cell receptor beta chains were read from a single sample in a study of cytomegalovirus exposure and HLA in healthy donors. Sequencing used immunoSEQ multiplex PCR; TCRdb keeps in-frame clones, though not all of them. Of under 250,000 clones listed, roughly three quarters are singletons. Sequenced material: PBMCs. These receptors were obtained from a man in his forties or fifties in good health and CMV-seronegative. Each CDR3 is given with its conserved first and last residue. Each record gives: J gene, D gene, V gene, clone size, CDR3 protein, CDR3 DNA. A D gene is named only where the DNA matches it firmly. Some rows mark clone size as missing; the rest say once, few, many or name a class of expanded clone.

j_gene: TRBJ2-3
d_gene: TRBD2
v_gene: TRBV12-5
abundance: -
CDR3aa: CASGWREVTDTQYF
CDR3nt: TGTGCTAGTGGTTGGCGGGAGGTCACAGATACGCAGTATTTT

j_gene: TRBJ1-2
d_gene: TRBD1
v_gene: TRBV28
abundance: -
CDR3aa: CASSPPDRLQSGYTF
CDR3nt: TGTGCCAGCAGTCCACCGGACAGGCTACAAAGTGGCTACACCTTC

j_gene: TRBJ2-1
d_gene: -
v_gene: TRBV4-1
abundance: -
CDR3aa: CASSPLPGSVGYNEQFF
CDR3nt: TGCGCCAGCAGCCCCCTCCCCGGTAGCGTCGGCTACAATGAGCAGTTCTTC

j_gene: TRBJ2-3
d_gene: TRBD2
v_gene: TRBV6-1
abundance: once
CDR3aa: CASRLLAATDTQYF
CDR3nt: TGTGCCAGCAGGCTTCTAGCGGCTACAGATACGCAGTATTTT

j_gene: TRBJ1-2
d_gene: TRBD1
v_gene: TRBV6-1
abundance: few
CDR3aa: CASSVPDRGPSNYGYTF
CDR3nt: TGTGCCAGCAGTGTCCCGGACAGGGGGCCTTCTAACTATGGCTACACCTTC

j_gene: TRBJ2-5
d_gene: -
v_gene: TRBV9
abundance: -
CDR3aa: CASSVGQAETQYF
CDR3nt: TGTGCCAGCAGCGTAGGACAGGCAGAGACCCAGTACTTC

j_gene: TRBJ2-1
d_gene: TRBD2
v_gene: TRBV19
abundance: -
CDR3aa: CASSIPGLYQFF
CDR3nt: TGTGCCAGTAGTATTCCGGGACTATACCAGTTCTTC

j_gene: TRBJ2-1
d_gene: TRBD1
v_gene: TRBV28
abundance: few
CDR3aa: CASSFRQGNPYNEQFF
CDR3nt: TGTGCCAGCAGTTTCCGACAGGGTAACCCCTACAATGAGCAGTTCTTC

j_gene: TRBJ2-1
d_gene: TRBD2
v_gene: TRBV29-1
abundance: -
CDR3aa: CSGAGTRGDNEQFF
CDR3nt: TGCAGCGGCGCCGGGACTAGAGGGGACAATGAGCAGTTCTTC

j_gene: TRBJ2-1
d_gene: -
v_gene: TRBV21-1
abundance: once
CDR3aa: CASSTVSEQFF
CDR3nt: TGTGCCAGCAGTACAGTCTCCGAGCAGTTCTTC

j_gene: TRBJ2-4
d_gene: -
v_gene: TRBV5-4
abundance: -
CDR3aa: CASSLPGLRIQYF
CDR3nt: TGTGCCAGCAGCTTGCCGGGACTGCGGATTCAGTACTTC

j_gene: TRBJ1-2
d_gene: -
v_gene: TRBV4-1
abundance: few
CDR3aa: CASSQVGQFYGYTF
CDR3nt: TGCGCCAGCAGCCAAGTTGGCCAATTCTATGGCTACACCTTC

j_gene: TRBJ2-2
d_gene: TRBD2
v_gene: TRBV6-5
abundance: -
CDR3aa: CASSVLAGVTGELFF
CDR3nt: TGTGCCAGCAGTGTGCTAGCGGGGGTCACCGGGGAGCTGTTTTTT

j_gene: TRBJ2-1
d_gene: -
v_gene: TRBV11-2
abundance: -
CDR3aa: CASSLETILGQFF
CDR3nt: TGTGCCAGCAGCTTGGAAACCATACTAGGGCAGTTCTTC

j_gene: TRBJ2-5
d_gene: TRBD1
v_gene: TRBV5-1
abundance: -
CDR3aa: CASGTGGGQETQYF
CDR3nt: TGCGCCAGCGGGACAGGAGGGGGTCAAGAGACCCAGTACTTC

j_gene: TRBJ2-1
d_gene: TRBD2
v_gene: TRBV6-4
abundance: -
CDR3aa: CASSDRGDSYNEQFF
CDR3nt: TGTGCCAGCAGTGACCGGGGGGACTCCTACAATGAGCAGTTCTTC

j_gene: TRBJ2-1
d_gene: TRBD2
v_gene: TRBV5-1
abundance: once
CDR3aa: CASSSPGLAVHNEQFF
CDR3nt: TGCGCCAGCAGCTCACCGGGACTAGCGGTTCACAATGAGCAGTTCTTC

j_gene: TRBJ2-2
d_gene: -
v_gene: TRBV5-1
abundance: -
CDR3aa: CASSLVQKTGELFF
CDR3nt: TGCGCCAGCAGCTTGGTGCAGAAAACCGGGGAGCTGTTTTTT

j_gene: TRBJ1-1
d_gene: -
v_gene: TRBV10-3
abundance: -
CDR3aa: CAISGGLNTEAFF
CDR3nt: TGTGCCATCAGTGGGGGCCTGAACACTGAAGCTTTCTTT

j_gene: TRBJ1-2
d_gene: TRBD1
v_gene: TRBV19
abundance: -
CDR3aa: CASHTPGQGEDYTF
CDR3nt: TGTGCCAGCCACACTCCGGGACAGGGGGAGGACTACACCTTC

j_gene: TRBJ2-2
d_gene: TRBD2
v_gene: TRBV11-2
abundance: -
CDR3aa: CASRATSGRVSGELFF
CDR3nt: TGTGCCAGCAGAGCTACTAGCGGGAGAGTGTCCGGGGAGCTGTTTTTT

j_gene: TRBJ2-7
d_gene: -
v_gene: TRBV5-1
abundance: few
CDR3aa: CASSGGGTWYF
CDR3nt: TGCGCCAGCAGCGGGGGAGGAACCTGGTACTTC

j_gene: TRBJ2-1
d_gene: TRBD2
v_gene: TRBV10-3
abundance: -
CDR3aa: CAISASGSGNGDEQFF
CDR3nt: TGTGCCATCAGTGCTAGCGGGAGTGGGAACGGGGATGAGCAGTTCTTC

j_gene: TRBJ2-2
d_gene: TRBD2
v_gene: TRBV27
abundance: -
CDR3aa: CASSSLPGLVTYTNTGELFF
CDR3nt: TGTGCCAGCAGTTCCTTGCCGGGACTAGTGACATACACGAACACCGGGGAGCTGTTTTTT

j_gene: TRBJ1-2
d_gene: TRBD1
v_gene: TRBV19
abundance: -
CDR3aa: CASSPRQGYGYTF
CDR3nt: TGTGCCAGTAGTCCAAGACAGGGCTATGGCTACACCTTC

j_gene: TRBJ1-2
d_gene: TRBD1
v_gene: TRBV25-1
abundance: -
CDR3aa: CASSEFRTGVGYTF
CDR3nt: TGTGCCAGCAGTGAATTTCGGACAGGGGTAGGCTACACCTTC

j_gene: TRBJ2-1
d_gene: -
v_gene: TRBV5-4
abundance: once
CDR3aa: CASSTPRGSYNEQFF
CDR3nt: TGTGCCAGCAGCACTCCAAGGGGCTCCTACAATGAGCAGTTCTTC

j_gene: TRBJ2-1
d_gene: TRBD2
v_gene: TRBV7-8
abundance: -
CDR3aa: CASSLQGLAIYNEQFF
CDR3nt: TGTGCCAGCAGCTTACAGGGACTAGCGATATACAATGAGCAGTTCTTC

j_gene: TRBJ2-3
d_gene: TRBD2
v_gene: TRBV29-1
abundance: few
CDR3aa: CSVLAGSTDTQYF
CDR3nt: TGCAGCGTCCTAGCGGGAAGCACAGATACGCAGTATTTT

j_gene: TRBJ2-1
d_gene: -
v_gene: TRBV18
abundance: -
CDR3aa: CASSPRNNEQFF
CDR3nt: TGTGCCAGCTCACCACGTAACAATGAGCAGTTCTTC

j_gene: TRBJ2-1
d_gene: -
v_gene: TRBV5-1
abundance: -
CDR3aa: CASSPSRSGYYNEQFF
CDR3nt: TGCGCCAGCAGCCCCAGTAGGAGCGGATACTACAATGAGCAGTTCTTC

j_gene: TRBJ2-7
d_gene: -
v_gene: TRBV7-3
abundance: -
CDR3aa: CASSLTLTGEQYF
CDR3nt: TGTGCCAGCAGCTTAACGTTGACAGGCGAGCAGTACTTC

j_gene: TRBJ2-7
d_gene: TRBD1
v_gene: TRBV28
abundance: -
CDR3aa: CATGQGAYEQYF
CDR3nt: TGTGCCACCGGACAGGGGGCCTACGAGCAGTACTTC

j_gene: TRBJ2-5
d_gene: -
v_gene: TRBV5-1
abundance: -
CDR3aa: CASSLYNREETQYF
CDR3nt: TGCGCCAGCAGCTTATATAACCGAGAAGAGACCCAGTACTTC

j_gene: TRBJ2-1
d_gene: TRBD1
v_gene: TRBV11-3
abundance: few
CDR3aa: CASSTGAYNEQFF
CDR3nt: TGTGCCAGCAGTACAGGGGCGTACAATGAGCAGTTCTTC